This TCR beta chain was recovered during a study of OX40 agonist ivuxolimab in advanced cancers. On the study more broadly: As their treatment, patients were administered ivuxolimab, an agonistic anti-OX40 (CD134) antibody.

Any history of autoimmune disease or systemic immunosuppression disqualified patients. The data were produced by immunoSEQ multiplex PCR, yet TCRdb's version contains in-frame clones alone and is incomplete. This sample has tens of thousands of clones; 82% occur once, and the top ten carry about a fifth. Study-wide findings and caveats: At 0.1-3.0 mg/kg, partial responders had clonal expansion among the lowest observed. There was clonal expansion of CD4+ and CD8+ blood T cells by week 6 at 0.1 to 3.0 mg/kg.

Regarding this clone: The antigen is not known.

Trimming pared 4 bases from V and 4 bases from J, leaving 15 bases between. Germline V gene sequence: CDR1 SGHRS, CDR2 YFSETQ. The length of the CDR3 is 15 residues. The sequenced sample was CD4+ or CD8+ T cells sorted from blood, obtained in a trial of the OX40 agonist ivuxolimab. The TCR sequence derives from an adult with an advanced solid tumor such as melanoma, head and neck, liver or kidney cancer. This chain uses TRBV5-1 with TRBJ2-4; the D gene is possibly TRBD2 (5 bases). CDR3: CASSPTTISKNIQYF. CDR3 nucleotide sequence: TGCGCCAGCAGCCCGACGACTATATCTAAAAACATTCAGTACTTC. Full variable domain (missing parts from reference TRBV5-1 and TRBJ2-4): KAGVTQTPRYLIKTRGQQVTLSCSPISGHRSVSWYQQTPGQGLQFLFEYFSETQRNKGNFPGRFSGRQFSNSRSEMNVSTLELGDSALYLCASSPTTISKNIQYFGAGTRLSVL.